One and the same sample provided the 8 T cell receptor beta chains below, sequenced in a study of blood T cell repertoires in COVID-19. Produced via immunoSEQ multiplex PCR; TCRdb's table is partial and in-frame only. The data contain roughly 130,000 clones, approximately 89% of them seen just once; the ten biggest clones take up around 3.4%. The sample comprised peripheral blood. These receptors originate from a woman aged 60-70 years with acute or convalescent COVID-19.

V is TRBV14 and J is TRBJ1-1; D is uncertain. Germline V gene sequence: CDR1 SGHDN, CDR2 FVKESK. V dropped 0 bases and J dropped 5 bases, with 10 bases sitting between them. This CDR3 spans 14 amino acids. The CDR3 coding sequence is TGTGCCAGCAGCCAAGAAATGGGAGGTACTGAAGCTTTCTTT. This codes for CASSQEMGGTEAFF.

The chain uses TRBV7-2 and TRBJ2-1, with 10 positions matching TRBD2. Trimming cost V 1 base and J 14 bases; bases outside gene matches: 8. The V gene's germline CDR1 is SGHTA and CDR2 FQGNSA. The CDR3 is made up of 14 amino acids. CDR3 loop: CASSLGLAGVDKFF. The CDR3 nucleotides are TGTGCCAGCAGCTTAGGCCTAGCGGGAGTCGATAAGTTCTTC.

The chain couples TRBV30 to TRBJ1-5; perhaps TRBD1 as D (6 bases). This CDR3 has 14 residues. Germline-derived CDR1 and CDR2 are GTSNPN and SVGIG (reference sequence). V was clipped by 5 bases and J by 3 bases, with 14 bases between them. CDR3 coding DNA: TGTGCCTGGGCCCCGGGACACTACAATCAGCCCCAGCATTTT. It translates to CAWAPGHYNQPQHF. Looking up the rest from reference TRBV30 and TRBJ1-5 gives the full variable domain: SQTIHQWPATLVQPVGSPLSLECTVEGTSNPNLYWYRQAAGRGLQLLFYSVGIGQISSEVPQNLSASRPQDRQFILSSKKLLLSDSGFYLCAWAPGHYNQPQHFGDGTRLSIL.

On this clone: Other DNA sequences from this sample encode an identical CDR3 as well. The chain joins TRBV2 to TRBJ1-5; no clear D. V dropped 6 bases and J dropped 4 bases, with 4 bases sitting between them. Per the germline V gene, CDR1 is SNHLY and CDR2 is FYNNEI. The CDR3 runs to 11 residues. CDR3 sequence reads: CASRLNQPQHF. The CDR3 DNA sequence: TGTGCCAGCAGATTAAATCAGCCCCAGCATTTT.

This clone showed up just a few times. The chain recombines TRBV11-2 with TRBJ1-6, with no clear D. The V gene's germline CDR1 is SGHAT and CDR2 FQNNGV. The CDR3 contains 15 residues. Trimming took off 3 bases at V and 4 bases at J, with 10 bases between the two ends. The CDR3, as DNA: TGTGCCAGCAGCTTGGAGGCAGGTTATAATTCACCCCTCCACTTT. Translation gives CASSLEAGYNSPLHF.

The chain links TRBV19 to TRBJ2-7, with TRBD1 as a possible D gene (5 bases). Germline CDR1 reads LNHDA; CDR2 reads SQIVND (reference sequence). V dropped 4 bases and J dropped 3 bases, with 16 bases sitting between them. The CDR3 loop spans 15 amino acids. The CDR3 loop is CASSTQGRNFYEQYF. The CDR3 coding sequence is TGTGCCAGTAGTACCCAGGGTCGGAATTTCTACGAGCAGTACTTC. The whole variable domain, filled in from reference TRBV19 and TRBJ2-7, reads DGGITQSPKYLFRKEGQNVTLSCEQNLNHDAMYWYRQDPGQGLRLIYYSQIVNDFQKGDIAEGYSVSREKKESFPLTVTSAQKNPTAFYLCASSTQGRNFYEQYFGPGTRLTVT.

V usage is TRBV5-5 and J usage is TRBJ2-7; 7 bases match TRBD2. The junction had 3 bases not matched to a gene; V was cut back by 0 bases and J by 0 bases. The CDR3 consists of 15 residues. CDR1 and CDR2 (germline): SGHKS, YYEKEE (reference sequence). The CDR3 DNA reads as TGTGCCAGCAGCTTGGGGCTAGCGGTCTCCTACGAGCAGTACTTC. This encodes CASSLGLAVSYEQYF.

The V gene is TRBV20-1, the J gene TRBJ2-5; D might be TRBD2 (5 bases). Germline lookup yields CDR1 DFQATT and CDR2 SNEGSKA (reference sequence). CDR3 length equals 11 residues. Trimming left V 7 bases short and J 5 bases short, with 11 bases between. The CDR3 here is CSEAVGETQYF. DNA for the CDR3: TGCAGTGAAGCGGTAGGGGAGACCCAGTACTTC.